Listed below are T cell receptor beta chains from one sample, sequenced in a study of blood T cell repertoires in COVID-19. The protocol was immunoSEQ multiplex PCR, while the TCRdb copy is restricted to in-frame clones and leaves out a portion. The sample lists over 150,000 clones, roughly 90% occurring once. The sequenced sample was peripheral blood. The receptor set was obtained from a man aged 50 to 60 with acute or convalescent COVID-19. CDR3s include the opening cysteine and the closing phenylalanine or tryptophan. The D gene is left open where the match is weak. A clone size is listed for some rows: how often the clone was seen (once, few, many), or a class if it is expanded.

V gene,CDR3 length,D gene,J gene,clone size,CDR3 DNA,CDR3 protein
TRBV7-2,14,TRBD1,TRBJ2-3,NA,TGTGCCAGCAGCTCCCGACAGGGGGCTGATACGCAGTATTTT,CASSSRQGADTQYF
TRBV14,13,NA,TRBJ2-7,NA,TGTGCCAGCAGCCAAAAGAGGGACTACGAGCAGTACTTC,CASSQKRDYEQYF
TRBV4-1,15,TRBD2,TRBJ2-7,few,TGCGCCAGCAGCCAAGACCGCGGGAGCTCCTACGAGCAGTACTTC,CASSQDRGSSYEQYF
TRBV28,14,NA,TRBJ1-4,NA,TGTGCCAGCAGTTTACAGAACCTTAATGAAAAACTGTTTTTT,CASSLQNLNEKLFF
TRBV4-1,14,NA,TRBJ2-7,NA,TGCGCCAGCAGCCAAGTGAGGGAGGTCTACGAGCAGTACTTC,CASSQVREVYEQYF
TRBV28,13,NA,TRBJ1-2,NA,TGTGCCAGCAGTTTATCAGGGTTTTGGGGCTACACCTTC,CASSLSGFWGYTF
TRBV13,14,NA,TRBJ1-4,NA,TGTGCCAGCAGCTGGGGGACTGGGAATGAAAAACTGTTTTTT,CASSWGTGNEKLFF
TRBV18,15,NA,TRBJ1-3,NA,TGTGCCAGCTCACTGACTATGGACAGCGGAAACACCATATATTTT,CASSLTMDSGNTIYF
TRBV6-5,16,NA,TRBJ2-5,NA,TGTGCCAGCAGTTACTCGATTTCACAGGGTCAAGAGACCCAGTACTTC,CASSYSISQGQETQYF
TRBV11-3,20,TRBD2,TRBJ2-2,NA,TGTGCCAGCAGCTTAGATCCTAGGACTAGCGGAGATCCGAACACCGGGGAGCTGTTTTTT,CASSLDPRTSGDPNTGELFF
TRBV5-5,14,NA,TRBJ2-1,NA,TGTGCCAGCAGCTTGCAGGGGCTAGACAATGAGCAGTTCTTC,CASSLQGLDNEQFF
TRBV4-1,15,TRBD2,TRBJ2-3,NA,TGCGCCAGCAGCCAAGTAGCGGGCCCCACAGATACGCAGTATTTT,CASSQVAGPTDTQYF
TRBV4-2,16,NA,TRBJ2-2,NA,TGTGCCAGCAGCCAGTCCGGGACTCGAGACACCGGGGAGCTGTTTTTT,CASSQSGTRDTGELFF
TRBV27,20,TRBD1,TRBJ2-1,NA,TGTGCCAGCAGTTTAAATCGGGCCAGGGGGCGTTTGGGAACCTACAATGAGCAGTTCTTC,CASSLNRARGRLGTYNEQFF
TRBV5-5,17,TRBD1,TRBJ1-2,NA,TGTGCCAGCAGCTTCCGGGCACAGGGGAAATTGGACTATGGCTACACCTTC,CASSFRAQGKLDYGYTF
TRBV5-5,14,NA,TRBJ1-1,NA,TGTGCCAGCAGCTTGGGGGCTCTGGACACTGAAGCTTTCTTT,CASSLGALDTEAFF
TRBV2,16,TRBD1,TRBJ1-5,NA,TGTGCCAGCAATACGGACAGGGGGGAGGAAAATCAGCCCCAGCATTTT,CASNTDRGEENQPQHF
TRBV10-2,14,TRBD1,TRBJ2-5,NA,TGCGCCAGCAGCGGACAGGTAACACAAGAGACCCAGTACTTC,CASSGQVTQETQYF
TRBV30,15,NA,TRBJ1-4,NA,TGTGCCTGGAGCGCGACAGGCTCTGCAAATGAAAAACTGTTTTTT,CAWSATGSANEKLFF
TRBV6-6,15,NA,TRBJ1-5,NA,TGTGCCAGCAGTTTTACAGGTGTTGGTGATCAGCCCCAGCATTTT,CASSFTGVGDQPQHF
TRBV6-1,15,NA,TRBJ2-1,NA,TGTGCCAGCAGTGAAGAGGAGCGTGGCTACAATGAGCAGTTCTTC,CASSEEERGYNEQFF
TRBV6-5,14,NA,TRBJ1-5,NA,TGTGCCAGCAGTTACTCGCGGGTTGGTCAGCCCCAGCATTTT,CASSYSRVGQPQHF
TRBV27,16,TRBD2,TRBJ2-1,NA,TGTGCCAGCAGTGCGGGGGACTTTTTTTCCTACAATGAGCAGTTCTTC,CASSAGDFFSYNEQFF
TRBV20-1,11,NA,TRBJ1-2,few,TGCAGTGCTACCTTCGACTATGGCTACACCTTC,CSATFDYGYTF
TRBV5-4,16,NA,TRBJ2-4,NA,TGTGCCAGCAGCTGGGGGACACGAGGGGGCAAAAACATTCAGTACTTC,CASSWGTRGGKNIQYF
TRBV6-2/TRBV6-3,16,NA,TRBJ2-5,NA,TGTGCCAGCAGTTGGGACTCTTCCGCGTACCAAGAGACCCAGTACTTC,CASSWDSSAYQETQYF
TRBV4-3,14,NA,TRBJ2-6,NA,TGCGCCAGCAGCCAAGCCGCTGGGGCCAACGTCCTGACTTTC,CASSQAAGANVLTF
TRBV27,16,TRBD1,TRBJ2-6,NA,TGTGCCAGCAAGGCGAGGGGGCCGTCTGGGGCCAACGTCCTGACTTTC,CASKARGPSGANVLTF
TRBV2,15,NA,TRBJ2-6,NA,TGTGCCAGCAGAGATACAGGGTCTGGGGCCAACGTCCTGACTTTC,CASRDTGSGANVLTF
TRBV20-1,11,NA,TRBJ1-6,NA,TGCAGTGCTGCCCGCCCCGCGAGGCTCCACTTT,CSAARPARLHF
TRBV7-9,15,NA,TRBJ2-6,NA,TGTGCCAGCAGCTTACGGGGATCTGGGGCCAACGTCCTGACTTTC,CASSLRGSGANVLTF
TRBV3-1/TRBV3-2,18,TRBD2,TRBJ2-1,NA,TGTGCCAGCAGCCAAGGGCTAGCGGGAGGCTTCTCCTACAATGAGCAGTTCTTC,CASSQGLAGGFSYNEQFF
TRBV6-6,12,NA,TRBJ2-5,NA,TGTGCCACCCGGTCCCTGAGGGAGACCCAGTACTTC,CATRSLRETQYF
TRBV9,14,NA,TRBJ1-4,NA,TGTGCCAGCAGCGCGAAGGTGACGGGTGAAAAACTGTTTTTT,CASSAKVTGEKLFF
TRBV5-1,16,NA,TRBJ1-1,NA,TGCGCCAGCAGCTTGGCCGGACTAGACATGAACACTGAAGCTTTCTTT,CASSLAGLDMNTEAFF
TRBV15,15,NA,TRBJ1-5,NA,TGTGCCACCAGCAGCAGGCTCCCCGTCGATCAGCCCCAGCATTTT,CATSSRLPVDQPQHF
TRBV27,21,TRBD2,TRBJ2-2,NA,TGTGCCAGCAGACTGGAGGGGGGGAGAGGGAGACTAGCGGGACATACCGGGGAGCTGTTTTTT,CASRLEGGRGRLAGHTGELFF
TRBV2,15,TRBD1,TRBJ2-7,NA,TGTGCCAGCAGTGAAGCGGGGACAGGTTTATACGAGCAGTACTTC,CASSEAGTGLYEQYF
TRBV7-6,17,TRBD2,TRBJ2-3,NA,TGTGCCAGCAGCCCCGGGACTAGCGGGAGTGTGCCAGATACGCAGTATTTT,CASSPGTSGSVPDTQYF
TRBV6-6,16,NA,TRBJ2-7,NA,TGTGCCAGCAGTCCTCGGGGGTCAGGCTATTCCTACGAGCAGTACTTC,CASSPRGSGYSYEQYF
TRBV18,13,TRBD1,TRBJ2-7,NA,TGTGCCAGCTCATCTAGACAGGGCTCCGAGCAGTACTTC,CASSSRQGSEQYF
TRBV7-6,12,NA,TRBJ2-2,NA,TGTGCCAGCACCCCCGGGGCCGGGGAGCTGTTTTTT,CASTPGAGELFF
TRBV11-1,12,NA,TRBJ2-5,NA,TGTGCCAGCAGCTCTAGGTCGGACAGCCAGTACTTC,CASSSRSDSQYF
TRBV28,14,TRBD1,TRBJ1-2,NA,TGTGCCAGCAGACCCAGGGGGCTCGGCTATGGCTACACCTTC,CASRPRGLGYGYTF
TRBV24-1,18,TRBD1,TRBJ1-2,NA,TGTGCCACCAGTGATGCCGAGACAGGGCCAAATACTAACTATGGCTACACCTTC,CATSDAETGPNTNYGYTF
TRBV28,16,NA,TRBJ1-3,NA,TGTGCCAGCAGCCCCCCGGGGGGGGGTGCTGGAAACACCATATATTTT,CASSPPGGGAGNTIYF
TRBV30,14,TRBD1,TRBJ1-1,NA,TGTGCCTGGAGCGGGACAGGGGTTTACACTGAAGCTTTCTTT,CAWSGTGVYTEAFF
TRBV19,14,TRBD1,TRBJ2-3,once,TGTGCCAGTAGATCGGGGACAGGAGTCGATACGCAGTATTTT,CASRSGTGVDTQYF
TRBV18,13,TRBD1,TRBJ1-2,NA,TGTGCCAGCTCGTCCCGGGACAGGGGACCAGGAGGCTTC,CASSSRDRGPGGF
TRBV11-3,16,TRBD1,TRBJ2-5,NA,TGTGCCAGCAGCCCCGGGACAGGGCCCTCGGTTGAGACCCAGTACTTC,CASSPGTGPSVETQYF
TRBV5-1,16,TRBD1,TRBJ2-3,NA,TGCGCCAGCAGCTGGGGGACAGGACAGAGCACAGATACGCAGTATTTT,CASSWGTGQSTDTQYF
TRBV29-1,16,TRBD1,TRBJ1-3,NA,TGCAGCGTATCGGGACAGCACCCCAGCTCTGGAAACACCATATATTTT,CSVSGQHPSSGNTIYF
TRBV27,17,NA,TRBJ1-6,NA,TGTGCCAGCAGTTTAAGGGACTGGGGGTCCTATAATTCACCCCTCCACTTT,CASSLRDWGSYNSPLHF
TRBV6-2/TRBV6-3,15,TRBD2,TRBJ2-1,NA,TGTGCCAGCAGTACGAGTGCTAGCGGGACCAATGAGCAGTTCTTC,CASSTSASGTNEQFF
TRBV28,15,NA,TRBJ2-3,NA,TGTGCCAGCAGTCCCCTCGCGGACATAACAGATACGCAGTATTTT,CASSPLADITDTQYF
TRBV19,14,NA,TRBJ1-2,many,TGTGCCAGTATCAGCGGGCGCAGCATCTATGGCTACACCTTC,CASISGRSIYGYTF
TRBV6-5,13,TRBD2,TRBJ2-5,NA,TGTGCCACCCGCCCAGCGGGGGCTGAGACCCAGTACTTC,CATRPAGAETQYF
TRBV14,15,NA,TRBJ2-5,NA,TGTGCCAGCAGCCAAGCGTTTCAGGGGCAAGAGACCCAGTACTTC,CASSQAFQGQETQYF
TRBV19,13,NA,TRBJ1-1,NA,TGTGCCACTCACCGTGGAGGGCGGACTGAAGCTTTCTTT,CATHRGGRTEAFF
TRBV5-1,16,TRBD1,TRBJ2-2,NA,TGCGCCAGCAGCTCAAGACAGGGGTCGAACACCGGGGAGCTGTTTTTT,CASSSRQGSNTGELFF